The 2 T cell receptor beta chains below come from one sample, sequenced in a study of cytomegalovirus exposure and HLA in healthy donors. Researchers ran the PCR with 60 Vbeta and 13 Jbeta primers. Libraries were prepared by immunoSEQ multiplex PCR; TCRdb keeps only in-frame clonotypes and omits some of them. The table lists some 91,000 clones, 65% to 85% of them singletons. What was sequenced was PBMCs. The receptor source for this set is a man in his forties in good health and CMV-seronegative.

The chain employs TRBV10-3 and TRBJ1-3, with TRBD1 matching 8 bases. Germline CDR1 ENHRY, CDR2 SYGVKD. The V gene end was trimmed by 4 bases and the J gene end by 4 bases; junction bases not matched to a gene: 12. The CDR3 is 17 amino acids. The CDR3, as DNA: TGTGCCATCAGTGTTCTTCCCGGACAGGGAGCAGGAAACACCATATATTTT. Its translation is CAISVLPGQGAGNTIYF.

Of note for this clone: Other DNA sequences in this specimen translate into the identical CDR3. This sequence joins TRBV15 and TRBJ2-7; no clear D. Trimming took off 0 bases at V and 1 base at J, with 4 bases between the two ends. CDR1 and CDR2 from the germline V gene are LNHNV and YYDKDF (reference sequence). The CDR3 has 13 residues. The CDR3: CATSRDRSYEQYF. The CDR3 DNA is TGTGCCACCAGCAGAGACCGTTCCTACGAGCAGTACTTC. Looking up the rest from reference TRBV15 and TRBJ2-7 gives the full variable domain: DAMVIQNPRYQVTQFGKPVTLSCSQTLNHNVMYWYQQKSSQAPKLLFHYYDKDFNNEADTPDNFQSRRPNTSFCFLDIRSPGLGDTAMYLCATSRDRSYEQYFGPGTRLTVT.